This T cell receptor (beta chain) was captured in a study of blood T cells in healthy people across ages. On the study more broadly: About one barcoded TCR beta cDNA was captured per two T cells.

Primed by a sample-barcoded 5' primer and a J-beta primer mix, a second PCR proceeded for about 6 to 12 cycles. Each of the cDNA molecules was tagged by a template-switch adaptor with 12 random nucleotides. TCRdb processed the 5' RACE reads anew with MiXCR; each CDR3 protein has one entry. This sample has more than 650,000 distinct CDR3 sequences, with 53% found just once. They isolated at least 7 million PBMCs from each sample. On this clonotype: Its target is not known.

Study findings and constraints: The CMV status of each donor remained undetermined, and this could have confounded shifts in expanded clonotypes.

In germline, CDR1 is LGHDT, CDR2 YNNKEL (reference sequence). With 0 bases clipped from V and 2 bases from J, the junction kept 4 bases outside the gene matches. The CDR3 is 17 amino acids. Sequences were obtained from blood. This sequence joins TRBV3-1 and TRBJ2-7, with 13 bases fitting TRBD2. The TCR sequence derives from a man older than 75 in good health. The CDR3 protein is CASSQDEGLAGTYEQYF. Here the CDR3 DNA reads TGTGCCAGCAGCCAAGATGAGGGACTAGCGGGGACCTACGAGCAGTACTTC.